This entry features one T cell receptor (beta chain) sequence. TCRdb's table, derived via immunoSEQ multiplex PCR, lists solely in-frame clones and lacks some. This table holds tens of thousands of clones, roughly 84% found once. The sample originates from a study of PD-L1 blockade in urothelial cancer. Study-wide context: Twenty-five of 29 patients were males with bladder-origin urothelial cancer. Timepoints chosen for blood analysis were 3 weeks (second dose) and 6 weeks after treatment start. Specimens of blood held a median count of about 150,000 T cells.

The germline V gene encodes CDR1 MRHNA and CDR2 SNTAGT. The CDR3 consists of 18 residues. After removal of 11 bases from V and 2 bases from J, the junction contained 20 bases not matched to a gene. Anywhere from 1 to 8 samples came from each patient, spanning pretreatment and on-treatment. This sequence originates from a man in his sixties or seventies with urothelial cancer. The rearrangement links TRBV6-4 to TRBJ2-7, with 11 bases fitting TRBD2. The sequencing here drew on PBMCs, taken around atezolizumab (anti-PD-L1) treatment. The CDR3 region has the DNA TGTGCCCCGACGACAGGGACTAGCGGCCTAGGGGTTACCTACGAGCAGTACTTC. Translating gives CAPTTGTSGLGVTYEQYF.